This is a list of T cell receptor beta chains from one sample in a study of patients and donors after allogeneic stem cell transplantation. TCRdb independently ran MiXCR on the RT-PCR reads; one entry per CDR3 protein. Of about 230,000 distinct CDR3 sequences in the sample, 13% to 15% are singletons; the top ten hold 9.5% to 13%. Sample: blood, either unsorted or a sorted T cell fraction (not recorded which). The receptors shown here come from a human donor who was either an allogeneic HSCT recipient or a stem cell or donor lymphocyte infusion donor (not recorded which). It is not recorded whose cells these are; they may come from a transplant donor. Both conserved end residues are part of each CDR3. Each record gives: D gene, J gene, V gene, clone size, CDR3 DNA, CDR3 protein. D genes are given only for firm matches. Rows give clone size only sometimes, using once, few, many, or a class for an expanded clone.

>TRBD1|TRBJ2-2|TRBV11-2|many
TGTGCCAGCACGGGACAGCTTAACACCGGGGAGCTGTTTTTT
CASTGQLNTGELFF
>NA|TRBJ1-4|TRBV6-1|many
TGTGCCAGCAGCCCCGTAAGGACGGCGGAAAAACTGTTTTTT
CASSPVRTAEKLFF
>TRBD1|TRBJ1-2|TRBV7-3|many
TGTGCCAGCAGCTTAACCCCCGGGACAGGGCCCGCTGGCTACACCTTC
CASSLTPGTGPAGYTF
>NA|TRBJ2-5|TRBV2|few
TGTGCCAGCAGTGAACCGGGGACCGGGTCCGCTCAAGAGACCCAGTACTTC
CASSEPGTGSAQETQYF
>TRBD1|TRBJ2-7|TRBV6-1|NA
TGTGCCAGCAGTGACCCGGGACAGTACATCTTC
CASSDPGQYIF
>NA|TRBJ1-2|TRBV20-1|NA
TGCAGTGCTAGAGATCGAGGCGGATACGCCGGCTACACCTTC
CSARDRGGYAGYTF
>TRBD1|TRBJ2-7|TRBV7-2|many
TGTGCCAGCAGCAAGACAGGGGCCTACGAGCAGTACTTC
CASSKTGAYEQYF
>NA|TRBJ2-2|TRBV4-3|many
TGCGCCAGCAGCCAAGATCTCCGTAGGGGCGCGGACACCGGGGAGCTGTTTTTT
CASSQDLRRGADTGELFF
>NA|TRBJ2-3|TRBV30|NA
TGTGCCTGGAGTACGGTGGGCGGGTCAAGAGATACGCAGTATTTT
CAWSTVGGSRDTQYF
>TRBD1|TRBJ1-4|TRBV30|many
TGTGCCTGGAGCGGTCTCCGGGACAGAAGAAATGAAAAACTGTTTTTT
CAWSGLRDRRNEKLFF
>NA|TRBJ2-1|TRBV7-8|few
TGTGCCAGCAGCTTAAATTCTAGGAAGTCTTACAATGAGCAGTTCTTC
CASSLNSRKSYNEQFF
>NA|TRBJ2-1|TRBV3-1|NA
TGTGCCAGCAGCCAAGAGGGCAGGGGCTACAATGAGCAGTTCTTC
CASSQEGRGYNEQFF
>NA|TRBJ2-3|TRBV5-4|few
TGTGCCAGCAGCTTGGAAGCATGGGGCACAGATACGCAGTATTTT
CASSLEAWGTDTQYF
>TRBD1|TRBJ1-2|TRBV18|many
TGTGCCAGCTCACCGTCGGGACAGGGGAATTATGGCTACACCTTC
CASSPSGQGNYGYTF
>NA|TRBJ2-3|TRBV5-4|few
TGTGCCAGCAGCTTGGGCACGACAGATACGCAGTATTTT
CASSLGTTDTQYF
>NA|TRBJ2-1|TRBV5-1|few
TGCGCCAGCAGCTTGGACGGGCGAGGGAATGAGCAGTTCTTC
CASSLDGRGNEQFF
>TRBD1|TRBJ2-5|TRBV6-1|NA
TGTGCCAGCAGTGAGCGGATAACTCAGGGGGCTGGAGAGACCCAGTACTTC
CASSERITQGAGETQYF
>TRBD1|TRBJ1-6|TRBV5-4|NA
TGTGCCAGCAGCTGGGGGGACAGGCCTCATAATTCACCCCTCCACTTT
CASSWGDRPHNSPLHF
>TRBD2|TRBJ2-5|TRBV5-1|many
TGCGCCAGCAGCTTGGCGGGAGGACGAGAGACCCAGTACTTC
CASSLAGGRETQYF
>TRBD2|TRBJ2-1|TRBV11-3|many
TGTGCCAGCAGCTTAGATGGGCTAGCGGGATACAATGAGCAGTTCTTC
CASSLDGLAGYNEQFF
>NA|TRBJ2-7|TRBV6-6|many
TGTGCCAGCAGTTACGGCAACTCCTACGAGCAGTACTTC
CASSYGNSYEQYF
>NA|TRBJ1-1|TRBV30|few
TGTGCCTGGATCGGCAGGGGTGGAGGTGAAGCTTTCTTT
CAWIGRGGGEAFF
>TRBD2|TRBJ2-3|TRBV19|NA
TGTGCCAGTAGTATAGTCACTAGCGGGCCGGATACGCAGTATTTT
CASSIVTSGPDTQYF
>NA|TRBJ1-5|TRBV15|NA
TGTGCCACCAGCAGCCATCTCGGCAATCAGCCCCAGCATTTT
CATSSHLGNQPQHF
>NA|TRBJ2-1|TRBV4-3|few
TGCGCCAGCAGCCAAGATGGGACTCGAACGGCCTACAATGAGCAGTTCTTC
CASSQDGTRTAYNEQFF
>NA|TRBJ1-6|TRBV7-8|many
TGTGCCAGCAGCTTAACAGGGAATAATTCACCCCTCCACTTT
CASSLTGNNSPLHF
>NA|TRBJ2-1|TRBV20-1|NA
TGCAGTGCTAGTACTTTCACAGACTCCTACAATGAGCAGTTCTTC
CSASTFTDSYNEQFF
>TRBD1|TRBJ1-3|TRBV2|many
TGTGCCAGCAGTGGACAGGGAGGAAACACCATATATTTT
CASSGQGGNTIYF
>NA|TRBJ1-1|TRBV5-4|NA
TGTGCCAGCAGCTCGGGGTTCAGGGGCACTGAAGCTTTCTTT
CASSSGFRGTEAFF
>TRBD1|TRBJ1-5|TRBV6-1|many
TGTGCCAGCAGACCCGGCGGGGCAGGGGGACAGCCCCAGCATTTT
CASRPGGAGGQPQHF
>TRBD2|TRBJ2-5|TRBV4-2|NA
TGTGCCAGCAGCCAAGAGTACGGGGGGGGTCGCGAGACCCAGTACTTC
CASSQEYGGGRETQYF
>NA|TRBJ2-5|TRBV2|many
TGTGCCAGCAGTGACTTACAGGGGAGGTCGGAGACCCAGTACTTC
CASSDLQGRSETQYF
>NA|TRBJ2-1|TRBV5-5|few
TGTGCCAGCAGCTTGGGACTTCTTAGCTCCTACAATGAGCAGTTCTTC
CASSLGLLSSYNEQFF
>NA|TRBJ1-1|TRBV19|NA
TGTGCCAGTAGTAAACCCAGGGTCAGAGGGGAAACTGAAGCTTTCTTT
CASSKPRVRGETEAFF
>TRBD2|TRBJ2-3|TRBV5-6|many
TGTGCCAGCGCTACTAGCGGGGGGGCTAAGGGTACAGATACGCAGTATTTT
CASATSGGAKGTDTQYF
>NA|TRBJ1-1|TRBV5-1|few
TGCGCCAGCAGCTTGGGGGGAGTAGAGGAAGCTTTCTTT
CASSLGGVEEAFF
>NA|TRBJ1-1|TRBV20-1|few
TGCAGTGCTAGTCGCGGACAGTCGTACACTGAAGCTTTCTTT
CSASRGQSYTEAFF
>TRBD2|TRBJ2-7|TRBV7-9|many
TGTGCCAGCAGCTTAGCGGTGGGACTAGCGACCTACGAGCAGTACTTC
CASSLAVGLATYEQYF
>NA|TRBJ2-7|TRBV12-3/TRBV12-4|NA
TGTGCCAGCAGTTCGGGACAACCCTACGAGCAGTACTTC
CASSSGQPYEQYF
>TRBD1|TRBJ1-2|TRBV9|NA
TGTGCCAGCAGCGTAGTCGCCGGGACAGGGGGCGTGTCTGGCTATGGCTACACCTTC
CASSVVAGTGGVSGYGYTF
>NA|TRBJ1-3|TRBV12-3/TRBV12-4|many
TGTGCCAGCAGTTTACGCCTCGACGGATTCTCTGGAAACACCATATATTTT
CASSLRLDGFSGNTIYF
>NA|TRBJ1-4|TRBV7-2|many
TGTGCCAGCAGCTTAGCCGGGGCCGCTACAACTAATGAAAAACTGTTTTTT
CASSLAGAATTNEKLFF